This TCR beta chain comes out of a study of Graves' ophthalmopathy and Graves' hyperthyroidism. Germline V CDR1 and CDR2: SGHVS, FQNEAQ. Trimming stripped 8 bases from V and 0 bases from J, with 14 bases between. The CDR3 covers 14 residues. This clonotype was recorded at least ten times. Amplification of the TCR beta CDR3 regions used RNA transcripts (as template). HTBI primers were employed in first-round RT-PCR, then a second-round multiplex PCR followed. TCRdb re-called the multiplex PCR reads through MiXCR, storing one row per CDR3 protein. The sample consists of about 240,000 distinct CDR3 sequences, around 50% of them appearing once.

This sequence was found in an adult man with Graves' ophthalmopathy. The chain carries TRBV7-8 and TRBJ2-7; D unclear. Sequencing was carried out using peripheral blood. CDR3 nucleotide sequence: TGTGCCAGCCAATTGGATTACAACTCCTACGAGCAGTACTTC. Residues: CASQLDYNSYEQYF.